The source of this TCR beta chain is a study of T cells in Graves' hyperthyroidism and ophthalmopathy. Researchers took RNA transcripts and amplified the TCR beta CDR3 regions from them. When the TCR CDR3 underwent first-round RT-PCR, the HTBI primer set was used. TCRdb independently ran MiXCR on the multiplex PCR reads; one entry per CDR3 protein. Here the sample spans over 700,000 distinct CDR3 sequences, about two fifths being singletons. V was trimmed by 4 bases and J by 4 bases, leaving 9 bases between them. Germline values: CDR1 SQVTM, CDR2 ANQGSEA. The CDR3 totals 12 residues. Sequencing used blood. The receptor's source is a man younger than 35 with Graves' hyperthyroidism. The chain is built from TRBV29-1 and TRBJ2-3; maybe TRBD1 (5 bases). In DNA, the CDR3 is TGCAGCGTTGGGGGCTTCGCAGATACGCAGTATTTT. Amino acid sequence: CSVGGFADTQYF.